The source of this TCR beta chain is a study of T-cell memory formation after mild COVID-19 listed by TCRdb under 2021. For the wider study: TCR sequence clusters from the two donors were found to be largely donor specific. Longitudinal TCRalpha and TCRbeta repertoire sequencing tracked T-cell clones expanding and contracting after mild COVID-19 in a couple of donors. Two young, previously healthy adult volunteers made up the cohort, one male and one female.

Ficoll-Paque density gradient centrifugation was the method used to isolate PBMCs. V is reduced by 1 base and J by 0 bases, leaving a spacing of 6 bases between them. The cysteine opens and the phenylalanine closes a CDR3 of 15 amino acids. Only the CDR3 region is kept as DNA, spanning 45 bases read in frame from base 1. CDR1 and CDR2, looked up from the germline V gene, are MGHRA and YSYEKL. Concerning this clonotype: Its antigen is still unknown. The input lacks base qualities; no much larger clone sits a single base away.

The sequencing machine was an Illumina NovaSeq 6000. TCRalpha and TCRbeta cDNA libraries were built by 5'RACE with constant-segment primers, adding sample barcodes and unique molecular identifiers. Trizol reagent was used to extract RNA from every sample. Libraries were amplified in two PCR steps, with a second sample barcode and Illumina TruSeq adapters added in the second step. The libraries were sequenced on an Illumina NovaSeq using 2 x 150 bp paired-end reads. The authors' pipeline ran thus. The reads were demultiplexed and collapsed into UMI-guided consensus sequences using migec v1.2.7. Using mixcr v2.1.11, UMI consensuses were aligned to TRA and TRB V and J templates and then assembled into clonotypes. Expanded or contracted clonotypes were those called significant by both edgeR and NoisET, with noise models trained on biological replicates. For edgeR calls, a false discovery rate-adjusted p below 0.01 and a log2 fold-change threshold of 1 were applied. As an exploratory analysis of dynamics, max-normalized trajectories of the 1000 most abundant clonotypes were examined with PCA combined with hierarchical clustering. Separately sequenced CD4+ and CD8+ repertoires were used to assign the CD4 or CD8 phenotype of responding clones. TCRdb reprocessed the public reads (quality trimming at Q25 with fastp, clone calling with MiXCR) and kept in-frame beta chains. Duplicate CDR3 protein sequences are folded into a single record with the most common DNA and genes. These V and J calls originate from TCRdb's pipeline instead of the authors' own analysis. For this sample there are some 260,000 distinct CDR3 sequences; 16% appear just once. 3% to 4.5% of the sample is held by the ten biggest clonotypes.

The full study reports these points: The second-wave clones that peaked on day 37 were not confirmed to be SARS-CoV-2 specific. The detection of some responding clones in pre-infection memory suggests that pre-existing cross-reactive memory T cells joined the SARS-CoV-2 response. Only two mild cases were covered in the study, and larger cohorts including severe cases with pre-infection samples were considered necessary. Balanced CD4/CD8 phenotypes were observed for clones contracting from day 15 to 85, whereas a bias towards CD4+ was observed for a second wave of clones expanding from day 15 to 37. Contracting CD4+ clones were located mainly in the CM and EM memory subsets, whereas CD8+ clones were found to be enriched in EMRA.

Sequencing was done on a sample of PBMCs or a T cell subset sorted from them (not recorded which). The rearrangement combines TRBV4-1 with TRBJ2-2; no D gene call is confident. The TCR comes from a man aged 18 to 30 who had mild COVID-19 (a few samples of this study predate the infection). The sample titles of this study are shuffled in the database, so cell type and time point are left out; the donor was told from shared clones. The DNA reads TGCGCCAGCAGCCAAGTCGGGTCGAACACCGGGGAGCTGTTTTTT. The encoded protein is CASSQVGSNTGELFF.